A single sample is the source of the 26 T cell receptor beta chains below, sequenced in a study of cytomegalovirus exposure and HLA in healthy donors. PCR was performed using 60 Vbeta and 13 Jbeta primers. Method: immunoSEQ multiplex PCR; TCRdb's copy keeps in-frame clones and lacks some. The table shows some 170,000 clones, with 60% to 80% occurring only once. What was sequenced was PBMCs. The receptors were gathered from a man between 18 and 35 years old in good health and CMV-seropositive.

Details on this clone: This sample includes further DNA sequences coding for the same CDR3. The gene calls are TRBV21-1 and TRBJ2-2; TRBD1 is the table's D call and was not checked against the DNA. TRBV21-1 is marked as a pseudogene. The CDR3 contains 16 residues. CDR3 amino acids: CAINQGADNYTGELFF. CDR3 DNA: TGTGCCATAAACCAAGGGGCAGATAATTACACCGGGGAGCTGTTTTTT.

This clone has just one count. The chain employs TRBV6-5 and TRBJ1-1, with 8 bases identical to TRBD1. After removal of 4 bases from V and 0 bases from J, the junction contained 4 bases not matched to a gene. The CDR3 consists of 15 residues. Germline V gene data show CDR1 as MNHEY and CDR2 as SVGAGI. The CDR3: CASSFRTGMNTEAFF. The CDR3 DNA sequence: TGTGCCAGCAGTTTTCGGACAGGGATGAACACTGAAGCTTTCTTT.

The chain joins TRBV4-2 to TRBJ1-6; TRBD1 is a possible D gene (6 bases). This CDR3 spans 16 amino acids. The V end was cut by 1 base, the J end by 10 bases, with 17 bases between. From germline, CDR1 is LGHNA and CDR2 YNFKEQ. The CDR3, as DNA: TGTGCCAGCAGCCAAGGACCCTTAACAGGGAAATCACCCCTCCACTTT. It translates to CASSQGPLTGKSPLHF.

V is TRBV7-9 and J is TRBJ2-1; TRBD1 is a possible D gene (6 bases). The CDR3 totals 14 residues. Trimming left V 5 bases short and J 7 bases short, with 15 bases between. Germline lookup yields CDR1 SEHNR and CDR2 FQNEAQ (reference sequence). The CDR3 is CASSIFLQGNEQFF. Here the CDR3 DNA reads TGTGCCAGCAGCATATTCTTACAGGGAAATGAGCAGTTCTTC.

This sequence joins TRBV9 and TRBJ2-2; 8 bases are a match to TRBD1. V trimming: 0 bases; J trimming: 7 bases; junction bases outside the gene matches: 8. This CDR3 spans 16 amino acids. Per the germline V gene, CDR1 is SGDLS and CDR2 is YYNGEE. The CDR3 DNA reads TGTGCCAGCAGCGTAGCCCAGGGGGCCTTGGGCGGGGAGCTGTTTTTT. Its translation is CASSVAQGALGGELFF.

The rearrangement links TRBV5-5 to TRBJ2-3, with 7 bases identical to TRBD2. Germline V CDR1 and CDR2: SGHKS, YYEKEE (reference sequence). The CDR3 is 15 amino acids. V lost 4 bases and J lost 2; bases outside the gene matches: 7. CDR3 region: CASSQGLDPTDTQYF. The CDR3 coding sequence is TGTGCCAGCAGCCAAGGACTAGATCCCACAGATACGCAGTATTTT.

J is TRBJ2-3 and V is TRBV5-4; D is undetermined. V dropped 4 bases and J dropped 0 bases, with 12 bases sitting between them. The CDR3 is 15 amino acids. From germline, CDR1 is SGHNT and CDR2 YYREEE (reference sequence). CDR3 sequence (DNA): TGTGCCAGCAGCCCTGGAGCGCACAGCACAGATACGCAGTATTTT. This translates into CASSPGAHSTDTQYF. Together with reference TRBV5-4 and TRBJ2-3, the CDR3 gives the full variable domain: ETGVTQSPTHLIKTRGQQVTLRCSSQSGHNTVSWYQQALGQGPQFIFQYYREEENGRGNFPPRFSGLQFPNYSSELNVNALELDDSALYLCASSPGAHSTDTQYFGPGTRLTVL.

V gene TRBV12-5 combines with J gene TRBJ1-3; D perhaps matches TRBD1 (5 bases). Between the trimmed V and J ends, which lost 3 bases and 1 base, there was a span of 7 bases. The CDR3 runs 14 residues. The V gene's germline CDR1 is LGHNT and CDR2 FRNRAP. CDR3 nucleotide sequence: TGTGCTAGTGGTTTCGGGGGTTCTGGAAACACCATATATTTT. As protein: CASGFGGSGNTIYF.

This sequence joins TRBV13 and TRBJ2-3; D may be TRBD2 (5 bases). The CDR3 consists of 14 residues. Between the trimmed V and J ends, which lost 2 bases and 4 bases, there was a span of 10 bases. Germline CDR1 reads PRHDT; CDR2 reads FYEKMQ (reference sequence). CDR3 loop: CASSLTEVADTQYF. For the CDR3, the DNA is TGTGCCAGCAGCTTAACGGAGGTTGCAGATACGCAGTATTTT.

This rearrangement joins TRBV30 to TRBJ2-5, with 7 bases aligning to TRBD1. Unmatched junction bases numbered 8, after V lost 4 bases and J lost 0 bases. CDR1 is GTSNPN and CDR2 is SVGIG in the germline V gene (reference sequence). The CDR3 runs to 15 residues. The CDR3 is CAWTWIGTDQETQYF. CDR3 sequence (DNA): TGTGCCTGGACGTGGATCGGGACAGACCAAGAGACCCAGTACTTC. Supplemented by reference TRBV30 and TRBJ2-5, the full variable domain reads SQTIHQWPATLVQPVGSPLSLECTVEGTSNPNLYWYRQAAGRGLQLLFYSVGIGQISSEVPQNLSASRPQDRQFILSSKKLLLSDSGFYLCAWTWIGTDQETQYFGPGTRLLVL.

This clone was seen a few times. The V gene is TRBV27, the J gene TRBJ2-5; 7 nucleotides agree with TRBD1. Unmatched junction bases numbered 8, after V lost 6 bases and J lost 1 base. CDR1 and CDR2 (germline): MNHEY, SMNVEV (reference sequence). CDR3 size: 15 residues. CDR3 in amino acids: CASSHLTGTQETQYF. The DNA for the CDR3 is TGTGCCAGCAGCCACCTGACAGGGACCCAAGAGACCCAGTACTTC.

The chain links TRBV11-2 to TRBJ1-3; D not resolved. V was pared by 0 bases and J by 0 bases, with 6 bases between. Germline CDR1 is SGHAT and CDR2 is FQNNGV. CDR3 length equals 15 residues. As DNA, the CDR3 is TGTGCCAGCAGCTTAGACATCTACTCTGGAAACACCATATATTTT. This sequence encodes CASSLDIYSGNTIYF. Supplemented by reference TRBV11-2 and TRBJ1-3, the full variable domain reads EAGVAQSPRYKIIEKRQSVAFWCNPISGHATLYWYQQILGQGPKLLIQFQNNGVVDDSQLPKDRFSAERLKGVDSTLKIQPAKLEDSAVYLCASSLDIYSGNTIYFGEGSWLTVV.

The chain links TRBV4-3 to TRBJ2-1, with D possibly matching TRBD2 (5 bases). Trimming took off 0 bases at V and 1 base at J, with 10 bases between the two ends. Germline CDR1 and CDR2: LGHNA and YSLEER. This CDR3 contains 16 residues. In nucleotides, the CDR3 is TGCGCCAGCAGCCAAGATTTCAGCGGATCCTACAATGAGCAGTTCTTC. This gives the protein CASSQDFSGSYNEQFF.

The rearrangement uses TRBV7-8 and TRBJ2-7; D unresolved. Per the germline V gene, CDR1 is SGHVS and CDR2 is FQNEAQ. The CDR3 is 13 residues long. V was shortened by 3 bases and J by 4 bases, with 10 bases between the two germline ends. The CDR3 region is CASSFSVGYEQYF. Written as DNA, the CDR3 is TGTGCCAGCAGCTTCAGCGTTGGGTACGAGCAGTACTTC.

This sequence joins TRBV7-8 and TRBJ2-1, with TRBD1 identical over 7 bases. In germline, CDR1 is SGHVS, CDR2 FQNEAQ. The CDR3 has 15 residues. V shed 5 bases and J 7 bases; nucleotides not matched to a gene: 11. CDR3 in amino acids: CASSPTGAGGNEQFF. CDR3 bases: TGTGCCAGCAGCCCCACAGGGGCTGGGGGAAATGAGCAGTTCTTC.

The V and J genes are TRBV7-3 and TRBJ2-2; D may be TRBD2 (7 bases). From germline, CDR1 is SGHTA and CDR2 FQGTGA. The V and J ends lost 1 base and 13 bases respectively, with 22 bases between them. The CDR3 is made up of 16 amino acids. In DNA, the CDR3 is TGTGCCAGCAGCTTAAATCCTGGCGGGGGCGGGCAGGGGCTGTTTTTT. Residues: CASSLNPGGGGQGLFF.

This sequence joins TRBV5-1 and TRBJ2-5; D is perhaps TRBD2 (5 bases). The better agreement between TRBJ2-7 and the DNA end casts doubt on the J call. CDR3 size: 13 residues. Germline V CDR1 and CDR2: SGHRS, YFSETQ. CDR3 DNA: TGCGCCAGCAGCTCAGTGAGGGTGAACGAGCAGTACTTC. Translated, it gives CASSSVRVNEQYF.

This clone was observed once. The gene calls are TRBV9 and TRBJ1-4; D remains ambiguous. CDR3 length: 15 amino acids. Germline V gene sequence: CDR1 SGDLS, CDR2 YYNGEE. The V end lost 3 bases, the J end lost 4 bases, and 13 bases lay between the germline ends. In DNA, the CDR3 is TGTGCCAGCAGCGCCGGAGGAGGGAATAATGAAAAACTGTTTTTT. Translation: CASSAGGGNNEKLFF.

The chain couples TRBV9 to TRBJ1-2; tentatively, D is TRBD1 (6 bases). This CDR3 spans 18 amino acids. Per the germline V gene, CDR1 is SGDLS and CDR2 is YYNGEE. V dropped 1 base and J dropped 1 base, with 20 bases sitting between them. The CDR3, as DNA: TGTGCCAGCAGCGTAAATCCGGGACATAGAGGTGGTAACTATGGCTACACCTTC. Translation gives CASSVNPGHRGGNYGYTF.

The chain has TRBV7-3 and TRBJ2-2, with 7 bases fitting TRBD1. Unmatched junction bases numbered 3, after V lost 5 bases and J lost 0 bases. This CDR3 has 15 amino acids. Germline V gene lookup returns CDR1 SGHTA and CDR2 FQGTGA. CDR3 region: CASSPQGANTGELFF. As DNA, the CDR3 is TGTGCCAGCAGCCCTCAGGGGGCGAACACCGGGGAGCTGTTTTTT.

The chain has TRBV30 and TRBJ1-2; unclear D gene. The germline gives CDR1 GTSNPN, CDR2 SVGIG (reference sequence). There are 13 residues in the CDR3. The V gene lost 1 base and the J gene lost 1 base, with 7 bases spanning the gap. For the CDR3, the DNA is TGTGCCTGGAGTGGGGAGGGTAACTATGGCTACACCTTC. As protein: CAWSGEGNYGYTF.

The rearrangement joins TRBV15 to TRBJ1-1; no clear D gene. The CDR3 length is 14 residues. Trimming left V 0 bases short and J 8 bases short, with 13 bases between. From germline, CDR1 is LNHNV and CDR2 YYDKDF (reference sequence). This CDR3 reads CATSRDSAGSEAFF. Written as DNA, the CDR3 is TGTGCCACCAGCAGAGATTCTGCGGGGAGCGAAGCTTTCTTT.

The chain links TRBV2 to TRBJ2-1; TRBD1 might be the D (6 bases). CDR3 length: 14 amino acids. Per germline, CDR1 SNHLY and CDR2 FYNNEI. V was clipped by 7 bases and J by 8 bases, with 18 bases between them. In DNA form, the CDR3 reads TGTGCCAGCATTCAAAGGGGCAGGGGCGATGAGCAGTTCTTC. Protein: CASIQRGRGDEQFF.

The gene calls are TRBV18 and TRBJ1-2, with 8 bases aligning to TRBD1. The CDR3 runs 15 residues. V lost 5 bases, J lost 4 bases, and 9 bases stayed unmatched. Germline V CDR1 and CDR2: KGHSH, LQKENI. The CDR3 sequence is CASSLETGEAYGYTF. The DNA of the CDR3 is TGTGCCAGCTCATTGGAGACAGGGGAGGCCTATGGCTACACCTTC.

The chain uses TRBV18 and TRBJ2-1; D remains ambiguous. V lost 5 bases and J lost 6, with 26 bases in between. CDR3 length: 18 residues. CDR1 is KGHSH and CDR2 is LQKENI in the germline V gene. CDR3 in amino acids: CASSTLPVFKSPVNEQFF. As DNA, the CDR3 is TGTGCCAGCTCAACCCTCCCCGTTTTTAAGTCCCCGGTCAATGAGCAGTTCTTC. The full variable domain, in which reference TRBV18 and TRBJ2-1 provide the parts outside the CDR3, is NAGVMQNPRHLVRRRGQEARLRCSPMKGHSHVYWYRQLPEEGLKFMVYLQKENIIDESGMPKERFSAEFPKEGPSILRIQQVVRGDSAAYFCASSTLPVFKSPVNEQFFGPGTRLTVL.

CDR3: CATSRDRGGGDTYF. For the CDR3, the DNA is TGTGCCACCAGCAGAGACCGGGGGGGCGGGGACACGTATTTT. The chain is built from TRBV15 and TRBJ2-3, with 8 bases that match TRBD2. Germline V CDR1 and CDR2: LNHNV, YYDKDF (reference sequence). This CDR3 has 14 amino acids. V shed 0 bases and J 14 bases; nucleotides not matched to a gene: 10.